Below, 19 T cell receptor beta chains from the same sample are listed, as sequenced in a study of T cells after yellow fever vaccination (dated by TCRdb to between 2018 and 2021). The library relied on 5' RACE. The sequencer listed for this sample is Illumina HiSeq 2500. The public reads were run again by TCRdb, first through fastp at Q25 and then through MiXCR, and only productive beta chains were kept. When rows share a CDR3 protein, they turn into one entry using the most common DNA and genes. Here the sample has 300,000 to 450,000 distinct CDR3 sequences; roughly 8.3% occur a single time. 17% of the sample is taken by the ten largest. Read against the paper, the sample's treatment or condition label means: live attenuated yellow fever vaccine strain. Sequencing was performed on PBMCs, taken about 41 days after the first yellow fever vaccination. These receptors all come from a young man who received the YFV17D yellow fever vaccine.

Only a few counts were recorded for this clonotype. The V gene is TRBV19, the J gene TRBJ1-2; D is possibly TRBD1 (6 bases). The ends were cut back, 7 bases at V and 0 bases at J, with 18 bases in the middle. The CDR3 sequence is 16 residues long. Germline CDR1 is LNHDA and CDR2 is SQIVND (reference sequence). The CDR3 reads CASNLHSQGTNYGYTF. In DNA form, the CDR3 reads TGTGCCAGTAACCTCCACTCTCAGGGGACTAACTATGGCTACACCTTC.

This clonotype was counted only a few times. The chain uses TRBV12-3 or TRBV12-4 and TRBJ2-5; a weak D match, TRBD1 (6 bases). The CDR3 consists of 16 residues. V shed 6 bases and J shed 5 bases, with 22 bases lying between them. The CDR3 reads CASSPHDPGVGETQYF. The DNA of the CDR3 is TGTGCCAGCAGCCCGCACGATCCAGGGGTCGGGGAGACCCAGTACTTC.

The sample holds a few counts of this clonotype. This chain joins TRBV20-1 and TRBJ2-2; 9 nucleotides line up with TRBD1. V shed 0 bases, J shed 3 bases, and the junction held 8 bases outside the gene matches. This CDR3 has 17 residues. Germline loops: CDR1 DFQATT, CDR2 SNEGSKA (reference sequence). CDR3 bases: TGCAGTGCTAGAGACCCTACAGGGGGCGAGTACACCGGGGAGCTGTTTTTT. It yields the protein CSARDPTGGEYTGELFF.

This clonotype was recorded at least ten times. The CDR3 loop reads CASSPSGGTDTQYF. The CDR3 DNA reads as TGTGCCAGCAGCCCTAGCGGGGGCACAGATACGCAGTATTTT. V and J are TRBV7-3 and TRBJ2-3, with 9 positions matching TRBD2. The V gene's germline CDR1 is SGHTA and CDR2 FQGTGA. V dropped 5 bases and J dropped 1; count of bases not matched to a gene: 1. CDR3 length equals 14 residues.

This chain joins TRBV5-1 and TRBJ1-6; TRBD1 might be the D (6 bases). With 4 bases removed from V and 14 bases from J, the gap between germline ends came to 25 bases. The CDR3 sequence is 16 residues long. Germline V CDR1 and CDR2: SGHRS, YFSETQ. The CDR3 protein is CASSDSTAGENLALHF. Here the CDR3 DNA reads TGCGCCAGCAGCGACTCCACGGCAGGGGAAAATTTGGCCCTCCACTTT. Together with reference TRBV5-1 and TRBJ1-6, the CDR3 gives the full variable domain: KAGVTQTPRYLIKTRGQQVTLSCSPISGHRSVSWYQQTPGQGLQFLFEYFSETQRNKGNFPGRFSGRQFSNSRSEMNVSTLELGDSALYLCASSDSTAGENLALHFGNGTRLTVT.

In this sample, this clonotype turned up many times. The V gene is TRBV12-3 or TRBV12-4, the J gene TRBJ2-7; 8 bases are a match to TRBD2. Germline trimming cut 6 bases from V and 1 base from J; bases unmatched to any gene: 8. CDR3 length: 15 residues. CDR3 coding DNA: TGTGCCAGCAGCCCCTCGCGGGGGGTGTCCTACGAGCAGTACTTC. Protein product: CASSPSRGVSYEQYF.

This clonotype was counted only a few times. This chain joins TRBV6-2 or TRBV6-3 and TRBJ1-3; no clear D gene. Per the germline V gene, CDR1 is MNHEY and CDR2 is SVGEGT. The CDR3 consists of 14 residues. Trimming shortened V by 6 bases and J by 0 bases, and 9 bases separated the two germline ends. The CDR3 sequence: CASRPQSSGNTIYF. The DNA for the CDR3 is TGTGCCAGCAGACCGCAGAGCTCTGGAAACACCATATATTTT.

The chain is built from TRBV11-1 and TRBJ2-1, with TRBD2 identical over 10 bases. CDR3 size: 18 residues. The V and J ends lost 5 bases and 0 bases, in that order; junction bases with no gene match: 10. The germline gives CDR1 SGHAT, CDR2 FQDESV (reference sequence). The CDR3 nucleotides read TGTGCCAGCAGCCGTCGCCGGACTAGCGGCAGCTCCTACAATGAGCAGTTCTTC. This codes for CASSRRRTSGSSYNEQFF.

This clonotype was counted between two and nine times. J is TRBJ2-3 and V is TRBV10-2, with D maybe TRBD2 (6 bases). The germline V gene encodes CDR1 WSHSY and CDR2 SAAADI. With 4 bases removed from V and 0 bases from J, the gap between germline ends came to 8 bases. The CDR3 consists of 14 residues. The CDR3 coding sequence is TGCGCCAGCAGTGTCGCGGGGAGCACAGATACGCAGTATTTT. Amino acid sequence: CASSVAGSTDTQYF.

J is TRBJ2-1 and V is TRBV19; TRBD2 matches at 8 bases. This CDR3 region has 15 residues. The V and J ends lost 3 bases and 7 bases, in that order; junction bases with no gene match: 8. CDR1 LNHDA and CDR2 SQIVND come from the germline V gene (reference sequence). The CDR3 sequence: CASSIVAGPGNEQFF. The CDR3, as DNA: TGTGCCAGTAGTATCGTAGCGGGGCCGGGGAATGAGCAGTTCTTC.

The CDR3 is CASSLSEGQGEQYF. Written as DNA, the CDR3 is TGCGCCAGCAGCTTGAGCGAAGGACAGGGCGAGCAGTACTTC. The chain employs TRBV5-1 and TRBJ2-7; 8 bases are shared with TRBD1. Trimming cost V 1 base and J 6 bases; bases outside gene matches: 6. In germline, CDR1 is SGHRS, CDR2 YFSETQ. The CDR3 is made up of 14 amino acids.

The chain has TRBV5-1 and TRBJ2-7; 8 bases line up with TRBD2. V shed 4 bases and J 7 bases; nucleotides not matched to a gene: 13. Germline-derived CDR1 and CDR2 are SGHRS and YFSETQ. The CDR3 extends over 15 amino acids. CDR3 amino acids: CASSRGGGPVGEQYF. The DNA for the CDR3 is TGCGCCAGCAGCAGGGGCGGGGGGCCGGTCGGAGAGCAGTACTTC.

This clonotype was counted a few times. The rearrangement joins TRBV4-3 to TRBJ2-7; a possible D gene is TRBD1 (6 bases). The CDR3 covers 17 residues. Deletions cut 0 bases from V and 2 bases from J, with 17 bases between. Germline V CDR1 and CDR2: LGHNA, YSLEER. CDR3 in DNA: TGCGCCAGCAGCCAAGATGTTGGGGGCGAACCCACCTACGAGCAGTACTTC. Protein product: CASSQDVGGEPTYEQYF.

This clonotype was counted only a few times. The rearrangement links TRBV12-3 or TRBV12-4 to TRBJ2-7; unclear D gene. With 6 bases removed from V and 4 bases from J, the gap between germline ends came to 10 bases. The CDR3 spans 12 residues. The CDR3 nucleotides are TGTGCCAGCAGACCTAACACATACGAGCAGTACGTC. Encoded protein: CASRPNTYEQYV.

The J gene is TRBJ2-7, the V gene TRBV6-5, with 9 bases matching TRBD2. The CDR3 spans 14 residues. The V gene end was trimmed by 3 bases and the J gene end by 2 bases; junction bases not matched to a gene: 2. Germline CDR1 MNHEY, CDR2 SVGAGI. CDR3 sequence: CASSYLAGAYEQYF. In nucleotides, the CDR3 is TGTGCCAGCAGTTATTTAGCGGGAGCCTACGAGCAGTACTTC.

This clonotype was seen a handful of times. The DNA for the CDR3 is TGCAGTGCTAGAGGTGTTAGGGGCAGGAGCAATCAGCCCCAGCATTTT. It translates to CSARGVRGRSNQPQHF. This chain joins TRBV20-1 and TRBJ1-5; possible D gene TRBD1, 5 bases. V was trimmed by 1 base and J by 1 base, leaving 14 bases between them. The CDR3 has 16 amino acids. Germline-derived CDR1 and CDR2 are DFQATT and SNEGSKA (reference sequence).

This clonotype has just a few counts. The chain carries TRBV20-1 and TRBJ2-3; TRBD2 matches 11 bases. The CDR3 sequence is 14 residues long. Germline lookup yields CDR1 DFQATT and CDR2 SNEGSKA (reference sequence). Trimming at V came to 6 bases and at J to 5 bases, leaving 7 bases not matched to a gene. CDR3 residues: CSAPASGGIDTQYF. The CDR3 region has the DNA TGCAGTGCCCCAGCTAGCGGGGGGATAGATACGCAGTATTTT.

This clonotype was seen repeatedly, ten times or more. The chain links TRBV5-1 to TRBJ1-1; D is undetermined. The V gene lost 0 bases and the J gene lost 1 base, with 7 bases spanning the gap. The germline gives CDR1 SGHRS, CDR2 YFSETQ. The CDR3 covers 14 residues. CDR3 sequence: CASSLVFRNTEAFF. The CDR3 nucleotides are TGCGCCAGCAGCTTGGTGTTTCGGAACACTGAAGCTTTCTTT.

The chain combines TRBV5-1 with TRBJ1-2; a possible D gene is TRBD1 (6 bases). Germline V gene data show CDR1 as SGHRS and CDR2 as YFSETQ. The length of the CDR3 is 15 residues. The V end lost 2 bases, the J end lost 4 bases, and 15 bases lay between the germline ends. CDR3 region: CASSFSGAGAYGYTF. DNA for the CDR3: TGCGCCAGCAGCTTCTCTGGGGCAGGGGCCTATGGCTACACCTTC.